Shown below are 5 T cell receptor beta chains from a single sample sequenced in a study of tissue T cells after allogeneic stem cell transplantation. Sequencing was performed with immunoSEQ multiplex PCR; in TCRdb, only in-frame clones are kept and a portion is missing. There are approximately 47,000 clones in the sample; less than 75% occur only once, and 0.7% lies in the top ten. The sequenced sample consisted of sorted cells pooled from one or two spleens. Receptors originate from a pool of C57BL/6 mice in good health.

A note on this clone: The genes and germline here are from mouse. The read falls 1 residue short of the CDR3 end, and the missing part is taken from the germline J gene. J is TRBJ1-3 and V is TRBV13-2; tentatively, D is TRBD1 (5 bases). Deletions cut 0 bases from V and 0 bases from J, with 13 bases between. CDR1 NNHNN and CDR2 SYGAGS come from the germline V gene (reference sequence). CDR3 length: 17 amino acids. CDR3 residues: CASGDGGDSYSGNTLYF. The part of the CDR3 DNA that was read is TGTGCCAGCGGTGATGGGGGAGACAGCTATTCTGGAAATACGCTCTAT.

With regard to this clone: Here the gene names and germline are mouse. The read ends 1 residue shy of where the CDR3 ends; the end is completed using the germline J gene. The rearrangement uses TRBV5 and TRBJ2-7; TRBD1 matches 7 bases. This CDR3 is 12 amino acids long. CDR1 is LGHNA, CDR2 YNLKQL, per germline (reference sequence). V shed 6 bases, J shed 6 bases, and the junction held 5 bases outside the gene matches. The covered CDR3 bases are TGTGCCAGCAGTCGACAGGGTTTTGAACAGTAC. Protein sequence: CASSRQGFEQY. From start to end, the CDR3 is CASSRQGFEQYF.

This clone came up a few times. Mouse names are used for the genes. The CDR3 extends 1 residue past the end of the read, so its final part is completed from the germline J gene. This chain uses TRBV23 with TRBJ2-1; the DNA was not compared with TRBD1, the D call given in the table. Germline V gene data show CDR1 as KGHTA and CDR2 as FQNQQP. This CDR3 contains 13 residues. CDR3 bases read: TGCTCCAGCAGTCAGACAGGGGGAGCTGAGCAGTTC. Amino acid sequence: CSSSQTGGAEQF. The whole CDR3 sequence reads CSSSQTGGAEQFF. The variable domain in full, completed from reference TRBV23 and TRBJ2-1, reads DAAVTQKPRYLIKMKGQEAEMKCIPEKGHTAVFWYQQKQSKELKFLIYFQNQQPLDQIDMVKERFSAVCPSSSLCSLGIRTCEAEDSALYLCSSSQTGGAEQFFGPGTRLTVL.

Comments on this clone: Mouse germline and gene names are used. Read sequence stops 1 residue before the CDR3 end, and the germline J gene provides the missing end. V gene TRBV15 combines with J gene TRBJ1-1; TRBD1 aligns across 10 bases. CDR3 length: 13 amino acids. CDR1 SGHND and CDR2 FRSKSL come from the germline V gene. V lost 6 bases to trimming and J lost 3 bases; unmatched junction nucleotides: 1. CDR3 protein: CASRTGGDTEVFF. The part of the CDR3 DNA that was read is TGTGCCAGCAGGACAGGGGGCGACACAGAAGTCTTC.

This clone occurred a few times. The germline and genes are mouse ones. The read ends 1 residue before the CDR3 terminus; that terminus is restored from the germline J gene. The chain combines TRBV12-1 with TRBJ2-7; no firm D call. Trimming took off 0 bases at V and 6 bases at J, with 2 bases between the two ends. This CDR3 spans 10 amino acids. CDR1 is SGHSN, CDR2 HYEKVE, per germline. CDR3: CASSLFEQYF. The sequenced part of the CDR3 DNA is TGTGCCAGCTCTCTCTTTGAACAGTAC.